This T cell receptor beta chain was found in a study of T cells in Graves' hyperthyroidism and ophthalmopathy. Study-wide results and caveats: From stable hyperthyroidism, ophthalmopathy was set apart by a 13 V-J model.

Amplification of TCR beta CDR3 regions was performed using RNA transcripts as template. The HTBI primer set drove a first-round RT-PCR of the TCR CDR3. A single record per CDR3 protein comes from TCRdb applying MiXCR to the multiplex PCR reads. The sample shows about 200,000 distinct CDR3 sequences, around a sixth of them seen only once. If no ophthalmopathy progression occurred within 18 months, Graves' hyperthyroidism was stable. Exclusions: uncontrolled infection, other autoimmune disease, pregnancy, lactation. This clonotype was detected many times. Antigen specificity is unknown. The CDR3 has 20 residues. V was clipped by 4 bases and J by 3 bases; unmatched bases: 20. From germline, CDR1 is DFQATT and CDR2 SNEGSKA (reference sequence).

The TCR comes from a woman between 50 and 59 years old with Graves' hyperthyroidism. Material for sequencing was blood. V usage is TRBV20-1 and J usage is TRBJ2-1; TRBD2 aligns across 11 bases. The CDR3 here is CSATKPGVSGRVRGYNEQFF. The CDR3 coding sequence is TGCAGTGCTACCAAGCCTGGGGTTAGCGGGAGGGTAAGGGGCTACAATGAGCAGTTCTTC.